The TCR beta chain under discussion was sequenced for a study of cytomegalovirus exposure and HLA in healthy donors (dated by TCRdb to about 2017). Some background on the complete study: In an earlier analysis of roughly 590 of the donors, roughly 300 Gb of sequence data and some 120 million unique TCR beta sequences from 150 million to 200 million T cells were reported. Among some 400 genotyped donors of the cohort, an average of about 220,000 unique TCR beta nucleotide sequences was sequenced per donor, of which about 18% were non-productive. A later analysis re-examined previously published TCR beta repertoires from 500 to 700 donors and added high-resolution HLA genotyping to investigate patterns of TCR occurrence. The number of donors typed differed by locus, with about 629-630 for A, B, C, DRB1 and DQB1, roughly 520 for DQA1, 600 to 610 for DPA1, and roughly 450 for DPB1. In a later genetic analysis, genome-wide SNP genotypes for about 55% of the roughly 700 donors were used, and that subset was treated as a discovery cohort. An earlier analysis of more than 450 of the donors used high-throughput TCR beta sequencing to judge whether each TCR beta V gene segment behaved as functional or pseudogenic. The study was designed to test whether signatures of past pathogen exposure could be identified by cataloging public T cell receptors. The study used immunosequencing to profile the T cell repertoires of around 600 subjects and linked those repertoires to cytomegalovirus serostatus. A handful of DR-DQ haplotypes were handled as single units for association and clustering because linkage in the cohort was strong. Of the roughly 400 genotyped donors, roughly 80% fell in the genetic ancestry cluster associated with self-reported Caucasian donors. HLA typing covered class I and class II loci at four-digit resolution. Rather than using new phenotypic data, the later analysis identified candidate immune exposures from TCR beta sequences and from how often those sequences occurred across donors. Approximately 310 gigabases of sequencing data and approximately 85 million unique TCR sequences were included in an early release covering over 600 HLA-typed donors. To predict cytomegalovirus infection status, the study brought together high-throughput TCR immunosequencing, statistical association of individual TCRs with disease status, and machine learning. All discovery cohort repertoires had been generated on a single sequencing platform. Donor age, sex, ethnicity and CMV serostatus were collected together with the repertoire data. A separate validation cohort of about 110 different subjects was used in addition to the roughly 670-subject first cohort. General findings and caveats noted by the study authors: A total of roughly 160 TCR beta chains were listed by the study as associated with cytomegalovirus. At a false discovery rate of 0.05, a later analysis linked 16,951 TCR beta sequences to specific HLA alleles. While some public TCRs were present in many individuals, most TCR sequences turned up only very rarely across donors. Linkage disequilibrium might explain the correlated functional status among segregating V segments, but an unknown experimental factor could not be ruled out. The earlier analysis of 587 of the donors excluded roughly 17 rarely observed V segments, including chromosome 9 orphons, because counts were too low. HLA typing was unavailable for some donors at each locus, so association tests used only the typed subset. When HLA alleles, especially DR and DQ, strongly co-occurred, attributing TCR associations to individual alleles was difficult. CMV serostatus was the only immune exposure information available for the cohort. A later analysis found that TCR association rates varied across HLA loci, with DRB1 alleles showing the most associated TCRs and HLA-C alleles the fewest. In a later genetic analysis, fewer N-insertions in productive TCRs were reported among donors in an Asian-associated ancestry cluster than the approximately 630-donor mean. In vitro tests confirmed that three of the cytomegalovirus-associated TCR beta chains recognize cytomegalovirus antigens. A further reported finding was that TCR beta sequences accurately predicted the HLA-A and HLA-B alleles for most subjects in the first cohort. The 87-base-pair reads could not distinguish some IMGT-functional V segments, including TRBV6-2 and TRBV6-3, so those segments were excluded. In a later analysis, most CMV-associated TCR beta chains were found to appear HLA-restricted, with HLA associations seemingly driven largely by CMV exposure. In this cohort, only TCR beta chains were sequenced, and detectable features were limited by the absence of alpha or paired-chain data. Cytomegalovirus status was reported to be diagnosed by the classifier with high specificity and sensitivity in both the original and validation cohorts. In a later analysis, HLA-associated TCR beta chains were found to be more clonally expanded and to have lower generation probabilities than equally common non-associated chains. According to the authors, the approach could potentially be generalized to other disease states and immunological phenotypes. In an earlier analysis of some 550 of the donors, most TCR beta V segments were observed in productive rearrangements about 87% or about 30% of the time, broadly matching IMGT annotations. Presence/absence analyses assumed roughly uniform sequencing depth across donors, an assumption that may not hold. According to a later analysis, parvovirus B19, influenza, CMV and Epstein-Barr virus appeared linked to several top co-occurrence clusters. The sequencing pipeline was judged likely to have produced a cluster of highly shared sequence variants as a technical artifact. In a later genetic analysis, a missense DCLRE1C variant was associated with V-gene and J-gene trimming of TCR beta chains, and the association was replicated in an independent cohort.

The cohort consisted of 650 to 850 healthy bone marrow donors. Cohort members were all nominally healthy when sampled, although unrecorded immune exposures were likely present. Of the roughly 720 cohort members, around 290 had positive CMV serostatus and 350 to 450 had negative CMV serostatus, and CMV serostatus was not recorded for the donor. Every donor gave a peripheral blood sample, and the peripheral blood mononuclear cells from that sample were used for TCR beta sequencing. The Qiagen DNeasy Blood Extraction Kit was used to extract genomic DNA from the blood cell samples. Notes on this clone: Its antigen is unknown. No much larger clone is present one base from it, and per-base qualities are unavailable.

The CDR3 has 17 amino acids, counting the end cysteine and phenylalanine. The entry retains the CDR3 DNA only, 51 bases that are in frame from base 1. V has 0 bases trimmed and J has 6 bases trimmed; junction bases matching no gene number 7. CDR1 and CDR2 were assigned from the germline V gene as SGHTA and FQGNSA. Library creation used the immunoSEQ multiplex PCR assay. For the multiplex PCR, a mixture combining 60 forward primers for TCR Vbeta segments and 13 reverse primers for TCR Jbeta segments was used. A multiplex PCR assay on genomic DNA amplified the CDR3 region of rearranged TCR beta genes. On the Illumina HiSeq System, the amplified TCR beta libraries were sequenced as 87-base-pair reads. Per the original workflow: A later analysis tallied roughly 76 million unique TCR beta chains across the approximately 670 repertoires, and around 12 million of those chains were shared by two or more donors. To remove PCR and sequencing errors, raw reads were error-corrected and collapsed into unique sequences using a nearest-neighbor algorithm that merged closely related sequences. CDR3 sequences were aligned to IMGT reference sequences to assign V, D and J gene segments. For a sequence to be retained, at least a six-nucleotide match to both a V gene segment and a J gene segment was required. Rearrangements were classified as productive when the CDR3 lacked stop codons and remained in frame with V and J, and all other rearrangements were classified as non-productive. CDR3 was defined according to IMGT convention as the region running from the second conserved V-encoded cysteine to the conserved J-encoded phenylalanine. Sequences without an unambiguous match to a single V gene segment were excluded from the earlier analysis of about 630 of the donors. An earlier analysis of several hundred of the donors called V segments functional above 56.7% productive rearrangements and segregating when the between-donor standard deviation exceeded 5%. A statistical classification framework was built to diagnose cytomegalovirus status from the catalog of TCR beta chain sequences. A later analysis assigned V and J genes by comparing TCR nucleotide sequences with IMGT/GENE-DB human TR gene sequences. A later analysis assigned CDR3 sequences and most-parsimonious VDJ recombination scenarios with the TCRdist pipeline. In a later analysis, every TCR beta chain was defined by the combination of its CDR3 amino acid sequence and its V-gene family, and reads without a unique V-gene family were dropped. In a later analysis, 450 to 600 highly shared, low-generation-probability nucleotide sequences were removed to address suspected cross-contamination and a sequencing artifact. A later analysis calculated a clonal expansion index for each public chain from normalized within-repertoire ranks of inferred template counts. In a later analysis, generation probabilities were computed with a VDJ recombination model fitted to out-of-frame rearrangements, and the resulting probabilities were checked against IGoR. A later analysis scored TCR-TCR, TCR-HLA and TCR-CMV co-occurrence with hypergeometric tests, applying a repertoire-size bias correction to TCR pairs. False discovery rates were estimated in a later analysis by permuting HLA or CMV assignments 20 times. In a later analysis, co-occurring TCRs were grouped with DBSCAN, and TCRdist sequence similarity was added when clustering was performed within HLA-allele-positive subsets. Repertoires with fewer than 30,000 or more than 120,000 public chains were left out of co-occurrence clustering, as were four to six repertoires with anomalous nucleotide sharing. Held by TCRdb, this immuneACCESS table contains in-frame sequences only and omits some clones. Under half of the omission traces to an unresolved V gene where checked; the cause of the rest is unknown. The V and J calls and clone size are taken from that table; D and trimming were inferred from the DNA. In this sample the table shows 55,000 to 70,000 clones, about 83% of which occur a single time. About 1.6% of the sample comes from the top ten.

Input material: PBMCs. Recombination joined TRBV7-2 with TRBJ2-1, with 11 central nucleotides matching TRBD2. This TCR was recovered from a human donor in good health. The CDR3: CASSLASGRASGNEQFF. The nucleotide sequence reads TGTGCCAGCAGCTTAGCTAGCGGGAGGGCCTCGGGCAATGAGCAGTTCTTC.